The entry below describes one T cell receptor (beta chain). This clonotype was counted many times. This receptor's antigen is unknown. Base qualities are not provided; no much larger clone lies one nucleotide away. These data originate in a study of T-cell reconstitution after alpha-beta-depleted transplantation in children (dated by TCRdb to the mid-2010s). With regard to the full study: Using TCR repertoire profiling, the study quantitatively followed how T-cell immune reconstitution unfolded in children after TCRalphabeta/CD19-depleted allogeneic hematopoietic cell transplantation.

Findings and caveats that apply to the study as a whole: In some patients, the high TCRbeta diversity seen at day 60 was put down to recipient T cells and intrathymic progenitors that had survived conditioning. About two months after transplant, the apparently early recovery of alphabetaT-cell counts reportedly depended on just several hundred clones that had expanded rapidly and came from non-depleted graft cells. The frequencies of hyperexpanded clones fell over the following months, and after one year, T-cell counts and TCRbeta diversity were mostly attributed to newly produced T cells.

Library prep was done by PCR. Sequencing relied on an Illumina HiSeq 2500. Molecular barcoding was employed in the preparation of TCR libraries, with unique molecular identifiers being used to normalize TCRbeta repertoire quantification. TCRdb passed the public sequencing reads through fastp at Q25 and MiXCR, retaining productive beta sequences. Rows with a matching CDR3 protein are joined into one entry that keeps the most common DNA and genes. This sample is represented by 65,000 to 70,000 distinct CDR3 sequences; 4.9% of them were singletons. The leading ten clones occupy 18% of the sample. Per the publication, the treatment or condition label means: allogeneic hematopoietic cell transplantation with graft depleted of TCRalphabeta T cells and CD19 B cells. Transplant recipients were children who received TCRalphabeta/CD19-depleted allogeneic hematopoietic cell grafts. The clonotype was recovered from a boy under two years old who had a stem cell transplant for acute myeloid leukemia, so the T cells may come from the graft donor. Sequencing was performed on PBMCs, mostly from graft donor cells, taken 180 days after TCRalphabeta/CD19-depleted stem cell transplant.

The CDR3 has the sequence CSAPRAVPMNTEAFF. The bases read TGCAGTGCGCCCCGGGCAGTTCCCATGAACACTGAAGCTTTCTTT. The sequence is built from TRBV20-1 and TRBJ1-1, with no reliable assignment of the D segment. For CDR1 and CDR2, the germline V gene (reference sequence) lists DFQATT and SNEGSKA. The V end loses 6 bases and the J end loses 0 bases, and a stretch of 17 bases separates them. The CDR3 covers 15 residues, taking in both the cysteine and the phenylalanine. Only the CDR3 DNA stays, 45 bases, in frame from base 1.